The rows below give T cell receptor beta chains drawn from one sample of a study of Graves' ophthalmopathy and Graves' hyperthyroidism. TCRdb fed the multiplex PCR reads into MiXCR, producing one record per CDR3 protein. The sample includes about 220,000 distinct CDR3 sequences, about 22% of them seen just once. The sequenced sample consisted of peripheral blood. Every receptor here comes from a woman aged 50 to 60 with Graves' ophthalmopathy. Each CDR3 is given with its conserved first and last residue. The D gene is left open where the match is weak. Rows may omit the clone size; those that give it use once, few, many or a size class.

CASSIAGEIDEQYF	TGTGCCAGTAGTATCGCGGGGGAGATCGACGAGCAGTACTTC	TRBD2	TRBV19	TRBJ2-7	many
CASSGGGTGVNIQYF	TGTGCCAGCAGTGGGGGCGGGACAGGTGTGAACATTCAGTACTTC	TRBD1	TRBV2	TRBJ2-4	many
CASSFGTGGFSMNTEAFF	TGTGCCAGCAGTTTCGGGACAGGGGGCTTTTCTATGAACACTGAAGCTTTCTTT	TRBD1	TRBV12-3/TRBV12-4	TRBJ1-1	many
CASSRNRQGDAFF	TGTGCCAGCAGTCGAAATAGACAGGGAGACGCTTTCTTT	TRBD1	TRBV6-1	TRBJ1-1	many
CSARDGTGFNTIYF	TGCAGTGCTAGAGATGGGACAGGGTTTAACACCATATATTTT	TRBD1	TRBV20-1	TRBJ1-3	.
CASSSPTGISNQPQHF	TGTGCCAGCAGTTCACCCACAGGAATTAGCAATCAGCCCCAGCATTTT	.	TRBV28	TRBJ1-5	.
CASSYWASGRRIEQYF	TGTGCCAGCAGTTACTGGGCCAGCGGGAGAAGGATCGAGCAGTACTTC	TRBD2	TRBV6-5	TRBJ2-7	many
CASTQTSLATGANVLTF	TGTGCCAGCACCCAGACCTCGCTGGCAACTGGGGCCAACGTCCTGACTTTC	.	TRBV12-3/TRBV12-4	TRBJ2-6	many
CASSIGLQGVTEAFF	TGTGCCAGTAGTATAGGTTTACAGGGAGTGACTGAAGCTTTCTTT	.	TRBV19	TRBJ1-1	.
CASSEGRMLAFF	TGTGCCAGCAGTGAAGGGCGGATGTTGGCTTTCTTT	.	TRBV6-1	TRBJ1-1	many
CASSDGFRTGELFF	TGTGCCAGCAGTGACGGATTTCGGACCGGGGAGCTGTTTTTT	.	TRBV2	TRBJ2-2	many
CASSLRPVRAFF	TGTGCCAGCAGTTTAAGGCCGGTGAGGGCTTTCTTT	.	TRBV12-3/TRBV12-4	TRBJ1-1	many
CASRDQIYEQYF	TGCGCCAGCAGGGACCAAATCTACGAGCAGTACTTC	.	TRBV5-1	TRBJ2-7	many
CASTPDRWGTGHQPQHF	TGTGCCAGCACCCCCGACCGGTGGGGGACAGGGCATCAGCCCCAGCATTTT	TRBD1	TRBV12-3/TRBV12-4	TRBJ1-5	once
CASSLSRGPYEQYF	TGCGCCAGCAGCTTGAGCAGGGGGCCCTACGAGCAGTACTTC	TRBD1	TRBV5-1	TRBJ2-7	.
CASSLAGRIGDEQYF	TGTGCCAGCAGCTTAGCGGGGCGGATCGGGGACGAGCAGTACTTC	.	TRBV7-2	TRBJ2-7	.
CASSYSDSMATDTEAFF	TGCGCCAGCAGTTACTCGGACAGTATGGCGACGGACACTGAAGCTTTCTTT	.	TRBV6-5	TRBJ1-1	.
CASSQDFRNTGELFF	TGTGCCAGCAGCCAAGATTTCCGGAACACCGGGGAGCTGTTTTTT	.	TRBV4-2	TRBJ2-2	few
CASSQEGGANYGYTF	TGCGCCAGCAGCCAAGAAGGAGGGGCGAACTATGGCTACACCTTC	.	TRBV4-1	TRBJ1-2	few
CASSWKSRTSGRSYEQYF	TGTGCCAGCAGCTGGAAGTCCCGGACTAGCGGGCGTTCCTACGAGCAGTACTTC	TRBD2	TRBV5-6	TRBJ2-7	many
CASTYGPYEQYF	TGTGCCAGCACATACGGCCCCTACGAGCAGTACTTC	.	TRBV7-9	TRBJ2-7	many
CASSPGQHTGELFF	TGTGCCAGCAGCCCGGGACAGCACACCGGGGAGCTGTTTTTT	TRBD1	TRBV27	TRBJ2-2	many
CASSLDYSDGYTF	TGCGCCAGCAGCCTTGATTATTCGGATGGCTACACCTTC	.	TRBV5-1	TRBJ1-2	.
CATSDRTPGGNQPQHF	TGTGCCACCAGTGATAGGACACCGGGGGGCAATCAGCCCCAGCATTTT	.	TRBV24-1	TRBJ1-5	many
CASSKETQSAQHF	TGTGCCAGCAGTAAGGAGACCCAATCAGCCCAGCATTTT	.	TRBV6-1	TRBJ1-5	many
CSASSFRGLQETQYF	TGCAGTGCTAGTAGTTTTAGGGGGCTCCAAGAGACCCAGTACTTC	TRBD1	TRBV20-1	TRBJ2-5	many
CSARELSGANVLTF	TGCAGTGCTAGAGAACTTTCTGGGGCCAACGTCCTGACTTTC	.	TRBV20-1	TRBJ2-6	many
CASRREYTGELFF	TGTGCCAGCAGACGGGAGTACACCGGGGAGCTGTTTTTT	.	TRBV2	TRBJ2-2	many
CAISADPGTYGYTF	TGTGCCATCAGTGCGGACCCGGGAACTTATGGCTACACCTTC	.	TRBV10-3	TRBJ1-2	.
CASSLVSLQAKNIQYF	TGTGCCAGCAGTTTGGTTTCGCTCCAAGCCAAAAACATTCAGTACTTC	.	TRBV6-5	TRBJ2-4	few
CASSASGRPGGQPQHF	TGTGCCAGCAGTGCCTCGGGACGCCCTGGAGGTCAGCCCCAGCATTTT	.	TRBV6-4	TRBJ1-5	many
CSARDLRVAIVGFGGYTF	TGCAGTGCTAGAGATTTACGGGTAGCTATTGTGGGTTTCGGTGGCTACACCTTC	.	TRBV20-1	TRBJ1-2	many
CATSTDMENTIYF	TGTGCCACCAGCACGGACATGGAGAACACCATATATTTT	.	TRBV15	TRBJ1-3	many
CASTPGQLQETQYF	TGTGCCAGTACCCCCGGACAGTTACAAGAGACCCAGTACTTC	.	TRBV19	TRBJ2-5	many
CASSFPTAYGYTF	TGTGCCAGCAGTTTCCCTACGGCCTATGGCTACACCTTC	.	TRBV28	TRBJ1-2	many
CASSPRTGGYEQYF	TGTGCCAGCAGCCCCAGGACCGGGGGCTACGAGCAGTACTTC	.	TRBV12-3/TRBV12-4	TRBJ2-7	many
CASTVSLDGTNYGYTF	TGTGCCAGCACCGTTAGCCTGGACGGAACTAACTATGGCTACACCTTC	.	TRBV28	TRBJ1-2	.
CAWSNPSVTANTEAFF	TGTGCCTGGAGTAACCCCTCAGTGACAGCGAACACTGAAGCTTTCTTT	.	TRBV30	TRBJ1-1	many
CASSLVGGGAGQPQHF	TGTGCCAGCAGCTTAGTTGGGGGGGGCGCGGGACAGCCCCAGCATTTT	.	TRBV7-8	TRBJ1-5	many
CASSLFGTGAYEQYF	TGTGCCAGCAGTTTATTTGGGACAGGGGCATACGAGCAGTACTTC	TRBD1	TRBV28	TRBJ2-7	.